The sequence of this T cell receptor (beta chain) was determined in a study of CD8 T cells in Susac syndrome (dated by TCRdb to about 2019). Context from the whole study: The study used repertoire sequencing to test whether antigen drove CD8+ T cell activation and differentiation in Susac syndrome. Study-wide conclusions, independent of this receptor: The TCR sequencing and HLA analysis was acknowledged to have included a relatively small number of individuals.

Of note for this clonotype: Its antigen has not been determined. No base quality information exists; no much larger clone differs at one position.

RNA was extracted using the RNeasy kit, and about 0.45 to 1 ug of the RNA was reverse transcribed with random hexamers. TCR beta CDR3 regions were amplified with the immunoSEQ multiplex PCR assay covering 54 Vbeta and 13 Jbeta segments. Bias from PCR amplification was corrected by using a synthetic template baseline for primer optimization and for computational correction. The study's own analysis went as follows. Reads were assigned to V, D and J genes according to IMGT and analyzed in immunoSEQ Analyzer, with only productive sequences retained. Clonality was calculated as one minus the Shannon entropy normalized by log2 of the number of productive unique sequences. For each patient and control, public and private clones were evaluated among the 100 most prevalent clones. A clone was defined as Susac-specific if it was absent from the healthy and MS cohorts, from over 1,000 published viral clones and from other ImmuneACCESS disease sequences. Through fastp at Q25 and MiXCR, TCRdb rebuilt clones from the public reads, retaining in-frame beta chains. All rows with the same CDR3 protein become a single entry with the most common DNA and genes. What appears here as the V and J calls and clone size reflects TCRdb's work, not the paper's. The sample profile shows over 120,000 distinct CDR3 sequences; approximately 94% of them were found once. Clones ranked in the top ten supply 0.065% to 0.1% of the sample.

The CDR3 starts with the cysteine, ends with the phenylalanine, and has 17 residues. Just CDR3 DNA is preserved here, 51 bases in frame from base 1. CDR1 and CDR2 were assigned from the germline V gene as MGHRA and YSYEKL. Clipping removes 0 bases from V and 6 bases from J, with 10 as the unmatched junction base count. Peripheral blood CD8+ and CD4+ T cells from healthy donors, Susac syndrome patients and multiple sclerosis patients were profiled by high-throughput TCR beta sequencing. Healthy donors were age- and sex-matched controls. Bulk CD8+ and CD4+ T cells were purified magnetically by negative isolation, whereas CD8+ TEMRA cells were enriched by FACS. Blood was collected in EDTA tubes and processed within 24 hours, with PBMCs isolated through density gradient centrifugation. PBMCs intended for TCR sequencing were cryopreserved in liquid nitrogen and thawed later in a water bath at 37 degrees C. The sorted or isolated CD4+, CD8+ and CD8+ TEMRA cells had a purity of 90% or higher.

This sequence uses TRBV4-1 and TRBJ1-5; 8 junctional bases match TRBD1. The sequenced material came from CD4+ T cells from PBMCs. This receptor was taken from a human donor in good health. The sequenced DNA is TGCGCCAGCAGCCAAGAAGATATGGGGCAGGGGGCTCAGCCCCAGCATTTT. This is translated as CASSQEDMGQGAQPQHF.